The entry that follows covers one T cell receptor (beta chain) sequence. This sample is drawn from a study of PD-L1 blockade in urothelial cancer. About the research overall: When patients started atezolizumab around 2014, it was given at 1,200 mg intravenously every 3 weeks. Blood drawn 3 weeks (second dose) and 6 weeks after treatment start was analyzed.

Deletions cut 2 bases from V and 5 bases from J, with 16 bases between. This CDR3 spans 16 amino acids. Per germline, CDR1 SGHVS and CDR2 FNYEAQ. Pretreatment and on-treatment samples were taken, numbering 1 to 8 per patient. PCRs each included synthetic TCR analog templates spiked in. Using immunoSEQ multiplex PCR, the repertoire was profiled, and TCRdb retains in-frame clones only, with some absent. This sample yields tens of thousands of clones, of which roughly four fifths are seen a single time; 3% to 3.5% belongs to the top ten. This specimen consisted of PBMCs, obtained around atezolizumab (anti-PD-L1) treatment. The V gene is TRBV7-6, the J gene TRBJ2-1, with D possibly TRBD2 on 6 matching bases. The receptor comes from a man aged 65 to 85 with urothelial cancer. DNA for the CDR3: TGTGCCAGCAGCTTATTCGGGAGAGGAGTCAACAATGAGCAGTTCTTC. Its translation: CASSLFGRGVNNEQFF.